This TCR beta chain was sequenced for a study of cytomegalovirus exposure and HLA in healthy donors. Study-wide context: The approximately 110 validation repertoires used a platform that matched the one used for the roughly 700 first-cohort repertoires, as a later analysis reported. General study results and limits: A list of around 150 TCR beta chains associated with cytomegalovirus was given. While the bulk of TCR sequences proved rare, some public TCRs turned up in many donors. Accounts indicate the classifier identified cytomegalovirus status with strong specificity and sensitivity.

Clones were read by immunoSEQ multiplex PCR, and TCRdb kept only the in-frame ones, dropping some. The sample has about 74,000 clones, 94% seen once; the top ten hold less than 2%. On this clone itself: As yet, its antigen is unknown.

The TCR originated in a woman under 30 in good health and CMV-seropositive. Sequencing input: PBMCs.

The CDR3 bases are TGCGCCAGCAGCTTAGCGGGGGGCCTCTACAATGAGCAGTTCTTC. This translates into CASSLAGGLYNEQFF. V usage is TRBV5-1 and J usage is TRBJ2-1, with 9 bases that match TRBD2. The ends lost 2 bases at V and 3 bases at J; junction bases unmatched: 3. This CDR3 spans 15 amino acids. CDR1 is SGHRS, CDR2 YFSETQ, per germline.